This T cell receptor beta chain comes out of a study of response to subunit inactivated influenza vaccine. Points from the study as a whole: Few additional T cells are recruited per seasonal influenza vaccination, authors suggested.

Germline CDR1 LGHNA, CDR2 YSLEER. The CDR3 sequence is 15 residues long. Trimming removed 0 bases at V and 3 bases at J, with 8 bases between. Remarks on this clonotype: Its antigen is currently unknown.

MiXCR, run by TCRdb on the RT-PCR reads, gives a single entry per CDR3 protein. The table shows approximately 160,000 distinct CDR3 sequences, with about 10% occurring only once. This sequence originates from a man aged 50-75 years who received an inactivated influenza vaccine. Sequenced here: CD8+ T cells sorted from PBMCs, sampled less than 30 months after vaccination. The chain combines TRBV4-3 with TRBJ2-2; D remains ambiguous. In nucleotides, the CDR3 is TGCGCCAGCAGCCAAGATCTGCCTTACACCGGGGAGCTGTTTTTT. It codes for CASSQDLPYTGELFF.